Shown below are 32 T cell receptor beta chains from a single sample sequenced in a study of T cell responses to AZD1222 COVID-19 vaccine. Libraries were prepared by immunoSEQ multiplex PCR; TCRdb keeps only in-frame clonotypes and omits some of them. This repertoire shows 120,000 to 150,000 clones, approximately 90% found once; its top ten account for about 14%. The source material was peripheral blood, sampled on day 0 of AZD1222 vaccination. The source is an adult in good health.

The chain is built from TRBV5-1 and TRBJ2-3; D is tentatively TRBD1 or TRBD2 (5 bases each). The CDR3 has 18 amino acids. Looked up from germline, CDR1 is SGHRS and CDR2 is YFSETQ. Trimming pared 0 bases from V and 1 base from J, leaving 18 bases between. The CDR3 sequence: CASSLGARGGRGTDTQYF. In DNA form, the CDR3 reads TGCGCCAGCAGCTTGGGGGCACGTGGGGGACGAGGCACAGATACGCAGTATTTT.

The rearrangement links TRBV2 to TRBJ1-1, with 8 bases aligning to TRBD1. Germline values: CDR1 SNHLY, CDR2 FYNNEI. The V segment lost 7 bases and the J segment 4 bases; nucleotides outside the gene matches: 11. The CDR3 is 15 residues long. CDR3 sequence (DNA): TGTGCCAGCACGGGGCTTGACAGGGGCCCCACTGAAGCTTTCTTT. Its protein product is CASTGLDRGPTEAFF. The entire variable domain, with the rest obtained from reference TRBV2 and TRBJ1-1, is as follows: EPEVTQTPSHQVTQMGQEVILRCVPISNHLYFYWYRQILGQKVEFLVSFYNNEISEKSEIFDDQFSVERPDGSNFTLKIRSTKLEDSAMYFCASTGLDRGPTEAFFGQGTRLTVV.

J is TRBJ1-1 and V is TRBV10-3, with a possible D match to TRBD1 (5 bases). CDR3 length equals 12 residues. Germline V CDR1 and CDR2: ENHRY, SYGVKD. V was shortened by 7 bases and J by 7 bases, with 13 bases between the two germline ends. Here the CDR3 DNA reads TGTGCCATCAACAGTGGAGGGGATGAAGCTTTCTTT. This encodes CAINSGGDEAFF.

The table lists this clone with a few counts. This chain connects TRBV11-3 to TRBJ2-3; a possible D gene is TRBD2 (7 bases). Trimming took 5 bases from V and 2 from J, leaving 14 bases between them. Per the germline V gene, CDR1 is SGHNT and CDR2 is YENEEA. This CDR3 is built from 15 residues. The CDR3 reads CASSEGGGTTDTQYF. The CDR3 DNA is TGTGCCAGCAGCGAGGGCGGGGGCACCACAGATACGCAGTATTTT.

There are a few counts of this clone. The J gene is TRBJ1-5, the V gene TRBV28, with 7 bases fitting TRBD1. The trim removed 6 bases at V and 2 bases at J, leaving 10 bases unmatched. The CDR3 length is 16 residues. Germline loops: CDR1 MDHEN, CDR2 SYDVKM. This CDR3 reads CASSSQGRYGNQPQHF. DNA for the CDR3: TGTGCCAGCAGCTCACAGGGGAGGTACGGCAATCAGCCCCAGCATTTT.

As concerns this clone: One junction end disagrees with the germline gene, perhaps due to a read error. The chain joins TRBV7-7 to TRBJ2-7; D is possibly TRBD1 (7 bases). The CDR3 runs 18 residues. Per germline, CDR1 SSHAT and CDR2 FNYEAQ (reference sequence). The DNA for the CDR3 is TGTGCTAGCAGCTTGGACAGGTCTAGCGTTCGGAGCTCCTACGAGCAGTACTTC. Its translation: CASSLDRSSVRSSYEQYF.

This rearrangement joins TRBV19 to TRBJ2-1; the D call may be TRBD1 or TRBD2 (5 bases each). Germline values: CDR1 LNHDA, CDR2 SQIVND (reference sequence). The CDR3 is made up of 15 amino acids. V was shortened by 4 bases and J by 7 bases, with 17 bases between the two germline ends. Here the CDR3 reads CASSTQRDPGNEQFF. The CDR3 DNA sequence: TGTGCCAGTAGTACGCAACGGGACCCAGGGAATGAGCAGTTCTTC.

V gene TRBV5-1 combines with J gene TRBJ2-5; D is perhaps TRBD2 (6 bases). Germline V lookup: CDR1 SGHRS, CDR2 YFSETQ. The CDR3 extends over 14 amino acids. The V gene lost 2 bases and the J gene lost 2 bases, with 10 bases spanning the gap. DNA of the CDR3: TGCGCCAGCAGCTTTACTAGCATTCAAGAGACCCAGTACTTC. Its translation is CASSFTSIQETQYF.

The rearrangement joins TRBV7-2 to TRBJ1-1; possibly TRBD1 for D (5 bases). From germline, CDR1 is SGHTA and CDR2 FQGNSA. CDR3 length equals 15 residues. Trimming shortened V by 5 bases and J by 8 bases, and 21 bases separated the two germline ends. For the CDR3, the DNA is TGTGCCAGCAGCGCCCTCGGGGGGAAGATAGGGGAAGCTTTCTTT. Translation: CASSALGGKIGEAFF. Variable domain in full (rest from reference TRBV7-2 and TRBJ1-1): GAGVSQSPSNKVTEKGKDVELRCDPISGHTALYWYRQSLGQGLEFLIYFQGNSAPDKSGLPSDRFSAERTGGSVSTLTIQRTQQEDSAVYLCASSALGGKIGEAFFGQGTRLTVV.

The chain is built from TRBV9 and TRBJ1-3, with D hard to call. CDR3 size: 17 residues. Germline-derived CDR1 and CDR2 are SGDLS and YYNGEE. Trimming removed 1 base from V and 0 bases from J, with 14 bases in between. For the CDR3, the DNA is TGTGCCAGCAGCGTATCTCTAGCCCAATACTCTGGAAACACCATATATTTT. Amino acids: CASSVSLAQYSGNTIYF.

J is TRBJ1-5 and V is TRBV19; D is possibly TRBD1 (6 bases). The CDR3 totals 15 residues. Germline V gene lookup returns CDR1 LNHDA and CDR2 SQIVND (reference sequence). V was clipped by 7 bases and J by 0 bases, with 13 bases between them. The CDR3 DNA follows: TGTGCCAGTAAAGAACAGGGAAGTAGCAATCAGCCCCAGCATTTT. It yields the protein CASKEQGSSNQPQHF.

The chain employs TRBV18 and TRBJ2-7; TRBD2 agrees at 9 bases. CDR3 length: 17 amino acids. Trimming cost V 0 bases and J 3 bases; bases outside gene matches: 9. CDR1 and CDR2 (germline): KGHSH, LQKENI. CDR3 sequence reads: CASSPPEGSGGRYEQYF. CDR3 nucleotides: TGTGCCAGCTCACCACCCGAGGGTAGCGGGGGCCGCTACGAGCAGTACTTC.

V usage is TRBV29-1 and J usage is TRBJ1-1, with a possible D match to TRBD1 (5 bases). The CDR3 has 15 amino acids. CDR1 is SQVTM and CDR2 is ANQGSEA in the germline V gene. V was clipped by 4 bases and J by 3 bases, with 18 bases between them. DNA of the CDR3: TGCAGCGTTGCGGGACCCTCATCGTGGGACACTGAAGCTTTCTTT. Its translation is CSVAGPSSWDTEAFF.

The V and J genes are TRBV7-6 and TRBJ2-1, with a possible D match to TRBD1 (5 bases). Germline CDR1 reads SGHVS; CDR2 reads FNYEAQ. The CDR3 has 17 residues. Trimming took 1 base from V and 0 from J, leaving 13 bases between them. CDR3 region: CASSLVTAESSYNEQFF. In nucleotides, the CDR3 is TGTGCCAGCAGCTTAGTGACAGCCGAGAGCTCCTACAATGAGCAGTTCTTC.

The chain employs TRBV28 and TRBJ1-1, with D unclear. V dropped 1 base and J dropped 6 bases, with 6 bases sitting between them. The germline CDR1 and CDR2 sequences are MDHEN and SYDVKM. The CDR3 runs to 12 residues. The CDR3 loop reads CASSLYSAEAFF. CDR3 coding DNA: TGTGCCAGCAGTTTATATTCCGCTGAAGCTTTCTTT.

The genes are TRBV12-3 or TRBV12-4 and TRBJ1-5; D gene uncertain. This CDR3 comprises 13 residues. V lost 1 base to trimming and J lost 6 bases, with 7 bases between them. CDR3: CASSLGGSQPQHF. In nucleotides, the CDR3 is TGTGCCAGCAGTTTAGGAGGTAGTCAGCCCCAGCATTTT.

The CDR3 loop is CASSGPLAGGLTGELFF. CDR3 coding DNA: TGTGCCAGCAGTGGCCCCCTAGCGGGGGGCCTCACCGGGGAGCTGTTTTTT. V and J are TRBV2 and TRBJ2-2; TRBD2 agrees at 11 bases. The CDR3 is 17 residues long. J gave up 4 bases and V 4 bases, and 8 bases lay outside the gene matches. The germline V gene encodes CDR1 SNHLY and CDR2 FYNNEI.

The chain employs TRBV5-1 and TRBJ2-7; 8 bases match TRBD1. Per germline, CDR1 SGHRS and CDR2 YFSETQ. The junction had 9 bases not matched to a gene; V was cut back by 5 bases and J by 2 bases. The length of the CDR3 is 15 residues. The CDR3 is CASSEGGQGPYEQYF. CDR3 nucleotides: TGCGCCAGCAGTGAAGGAGGACAGGGACCCTACGAGCAGTACTTC.

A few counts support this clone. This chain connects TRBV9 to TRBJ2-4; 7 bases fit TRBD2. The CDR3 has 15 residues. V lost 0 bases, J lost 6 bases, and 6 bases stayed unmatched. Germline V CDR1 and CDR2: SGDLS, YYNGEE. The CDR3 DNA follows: TGTGCCAGCAGCGTAGCAGGCGGGGAGGGAAACATTCAGTACTTC. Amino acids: CASSVAGGEGNIQYF.

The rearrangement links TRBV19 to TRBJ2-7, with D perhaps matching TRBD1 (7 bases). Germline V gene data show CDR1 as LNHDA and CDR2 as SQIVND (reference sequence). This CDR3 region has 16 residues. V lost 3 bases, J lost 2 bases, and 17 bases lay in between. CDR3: CASSISGGTSPYEQYF. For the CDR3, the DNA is TGTGCCAGTAGTATTTCAGGGGGGACAAGTCCCTACGAGCAGTACTTC.

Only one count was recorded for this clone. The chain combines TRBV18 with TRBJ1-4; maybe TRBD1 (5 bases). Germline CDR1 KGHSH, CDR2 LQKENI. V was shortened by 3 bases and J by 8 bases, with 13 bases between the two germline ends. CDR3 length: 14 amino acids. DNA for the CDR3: TGTGCCAGCTCACCCCAGGGCCTTTCGGAAAAACTGTTTTTT. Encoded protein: CASSPQGLSEKLFF.

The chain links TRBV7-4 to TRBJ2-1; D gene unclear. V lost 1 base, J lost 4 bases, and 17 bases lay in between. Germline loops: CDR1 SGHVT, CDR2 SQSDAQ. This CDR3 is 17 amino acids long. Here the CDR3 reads CASSLVSLQTPYNEQFF. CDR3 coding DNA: TGTGCCAGCAGCTTAGTCTCCTTGCAGACCCCTTACAATGAGCAGTTCTTC.

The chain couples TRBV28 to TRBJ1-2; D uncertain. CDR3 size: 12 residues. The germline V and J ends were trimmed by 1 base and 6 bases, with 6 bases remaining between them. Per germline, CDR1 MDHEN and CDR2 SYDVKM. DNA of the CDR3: TGTGCCAGCAGTTTATTTTTGGATGGCTACACCTTC. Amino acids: CASSLFLDGYTF.

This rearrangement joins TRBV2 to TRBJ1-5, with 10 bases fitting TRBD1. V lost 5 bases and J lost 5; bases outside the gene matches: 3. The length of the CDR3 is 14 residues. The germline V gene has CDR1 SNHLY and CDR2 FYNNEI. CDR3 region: CASSQGQGHQPQHF. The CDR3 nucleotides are TGTGCCAGCAGTCAGGGACAGGGGCATCAGCCCCAGCATTTT. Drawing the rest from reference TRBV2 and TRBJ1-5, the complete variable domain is EPEVTQTPSHQVTQMGQEVILRCVPISNHLYFYWYRQILGQKVEFLVSFYNNEISEKSEIFDDQFSVERPDGSNFTLKIRSTKLEDSAMYFCASSQGQGHQPQHFGDGTRLSIL.

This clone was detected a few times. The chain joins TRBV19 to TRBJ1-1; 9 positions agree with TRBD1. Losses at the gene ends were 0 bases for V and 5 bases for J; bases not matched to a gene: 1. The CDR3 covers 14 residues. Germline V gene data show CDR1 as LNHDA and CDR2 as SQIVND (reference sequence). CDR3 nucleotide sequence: TGTGCCAGTAGTATAGAGGGACAGGGTACTGAAGCTTTCTTT. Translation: CASSIEGQGTEAFF.

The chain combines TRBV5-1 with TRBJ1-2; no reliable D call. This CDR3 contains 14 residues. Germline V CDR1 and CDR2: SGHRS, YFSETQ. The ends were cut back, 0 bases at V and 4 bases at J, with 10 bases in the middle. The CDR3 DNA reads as TGCGCCAGCAGCTTGGGGGTGGAGGGCTATGGCTACACCTTC. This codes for CASSLGVEGYGYTF. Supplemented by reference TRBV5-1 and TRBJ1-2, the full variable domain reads KAGVTQTPRYLIKTRGQQVTLSCSPISGHRSVSWYQQTPGQGLQFLFEYFSETQRNKGNFPGRFSGRQFSNSRSEMNVSTLELGDSALYLCASSLGVEGYGYTFGSGTRLTVV.

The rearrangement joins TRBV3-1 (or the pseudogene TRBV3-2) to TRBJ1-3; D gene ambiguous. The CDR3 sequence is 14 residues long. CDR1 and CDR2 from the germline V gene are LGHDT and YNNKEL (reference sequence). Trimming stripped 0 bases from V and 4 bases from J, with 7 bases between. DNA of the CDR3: TGTGCCAGCAGCCAAGACCCAGGAGGAAACACCATATATTTT. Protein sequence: CASSQDPGGNTIYF.

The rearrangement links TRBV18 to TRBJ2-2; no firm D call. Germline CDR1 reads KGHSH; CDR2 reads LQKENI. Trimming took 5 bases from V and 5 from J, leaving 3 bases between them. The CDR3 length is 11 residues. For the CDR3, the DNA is TGTGCCAGCTCAGAAACCGGGGAGCTGTTTTTT. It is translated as CASSETGELFF.

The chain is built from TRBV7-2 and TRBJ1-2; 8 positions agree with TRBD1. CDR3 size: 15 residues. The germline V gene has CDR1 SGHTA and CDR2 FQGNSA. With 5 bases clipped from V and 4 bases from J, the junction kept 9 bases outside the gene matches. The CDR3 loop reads CASSPGTGYLYGYTF. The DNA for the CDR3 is TGTGCCAGCAGCCCCGGGACAGGTTATCTCTATGGCTACACCTTC.

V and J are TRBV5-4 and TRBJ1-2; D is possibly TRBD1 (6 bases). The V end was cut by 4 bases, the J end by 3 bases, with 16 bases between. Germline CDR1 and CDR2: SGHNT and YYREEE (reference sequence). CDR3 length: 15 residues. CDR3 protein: CASSTGTGAYYGYTF. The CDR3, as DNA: TGTGCCAGCAGCACCGGGACGGGGGCCTACTATGGCTACACCTTC.

The CDR3 region has the DNA TGTGCCAGCAGCTTACGGCCCGGGACAGTGAACACTGAAGCTTTCTTT. Its translation is CASSLRPGTVNTEAFF. The chain links TRBV7-9 to TRBJ1-1; 7 bases match TRBD1. The CDR3 is made up of 16 amino acids. The germline V gene has CDR1 SEHNR and CDR2 FQNEAQ (reference sequence). Losses at the gene ends were 2 bases for V and 0 bases for J; bases not matched to a gene: 6.

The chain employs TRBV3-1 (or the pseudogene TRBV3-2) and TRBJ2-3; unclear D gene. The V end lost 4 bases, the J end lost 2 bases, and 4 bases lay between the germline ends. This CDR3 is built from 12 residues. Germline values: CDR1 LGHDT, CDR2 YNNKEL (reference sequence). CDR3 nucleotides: TGTGCCAGCAGCCGCACCACAGATACGCAGTATTTT. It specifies CASSRTTDTQYF.